Sequencing of this TCR beta chain was carried out in a study of blood T cell repertoires in COVID-19. Study context: T cells, B-cell-depleted T cells, or PBMCs supplied cDNA or gDNA.

The data were produced by immunoSEQ multiplex PCR, yet TCRdb's version contains in-frame clones alone and is incomplete. The sample holds about 310,000 clones, 85% to 90% seen once. V was trimmed by 5 bases and J by 5 bases, leaving 16 bases between them. The CDR3 sequence is 15 residues long. Germline V lookup: CDR1 SGHRS, CDR2 YFSETQ. The gene calls are TRBV5-1 and TRBJ1-4; possible D gene TRBD1, 6 bases. The TCR sequence derives from a woman between 18 and 29 years old with acute COVID-19. Sequencing was done on a sample of PBMCs or T cells enriched from blood (not recorded which). The CDR3 sequence: CASRFQGSPNEKLFF. As DNA, the CDR3 is TGCGCCAGCAGATTTCAGGGGAGTCCGAATGAAAAACTGTTTTTT.